Below, one TCR beta chain is given with its context. Every TCR beta cDNA library bore unique molecular identifiers. Each CDR3 protein is one row after TCRdb ran MiXCR on the PCR reads. Of some 800,000 distinct CDR3 sequences listed, under 60% are singletons. The data were obtained in a study of post-analysis software for immune sequencing data. The sequence came from a girl aged 10 to 17 with multiple sclerosis. Sequenced material: blood.

This chain's CDR3 is CSARAGSNEQFF. The DNA of the CDR3 is TGCAGTGCTAGAGCCGGCAGCAATGAGCAGTTCTTC. The J gene is TRBJ2-1, the V gene TRBV20-1; no clear D. There are 12 residues in the CDR3. Looked up from germline, CDR1 is DFQATT and CDR2 is SNEGSKA (reference sequence). V gave up 1 base and J gave up 6 bases, with 7 bases separating them.